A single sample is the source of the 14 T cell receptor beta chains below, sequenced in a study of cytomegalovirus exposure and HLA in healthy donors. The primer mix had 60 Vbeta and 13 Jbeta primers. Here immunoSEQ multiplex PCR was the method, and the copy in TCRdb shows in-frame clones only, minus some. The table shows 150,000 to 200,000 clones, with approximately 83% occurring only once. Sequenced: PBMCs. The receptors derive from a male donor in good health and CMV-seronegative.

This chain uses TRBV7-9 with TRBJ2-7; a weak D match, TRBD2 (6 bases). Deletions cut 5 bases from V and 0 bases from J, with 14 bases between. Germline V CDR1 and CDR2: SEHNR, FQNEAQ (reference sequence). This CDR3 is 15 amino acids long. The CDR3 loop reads CASSQGGVPSYEQYF. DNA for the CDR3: TGTGCCAGCAGCCAGGGAGGAGTACCCTCCTACGAGCAGTACTTC.

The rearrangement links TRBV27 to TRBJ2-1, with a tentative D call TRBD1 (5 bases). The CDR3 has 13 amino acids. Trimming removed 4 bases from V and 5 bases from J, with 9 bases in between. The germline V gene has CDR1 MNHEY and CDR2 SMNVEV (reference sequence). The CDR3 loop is CASSSTTDNEQFF. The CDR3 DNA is TGTGCCAGCAGTTCCACGACAGACAATGAGCAGTTCTTC.

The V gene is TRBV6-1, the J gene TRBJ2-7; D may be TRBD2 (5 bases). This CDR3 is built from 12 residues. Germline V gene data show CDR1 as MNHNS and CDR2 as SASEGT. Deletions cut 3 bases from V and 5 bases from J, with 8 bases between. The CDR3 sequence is CASSEGSNEQYF. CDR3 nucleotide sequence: TGTGCCAGCAGTGAGGGGAGCAACGAGCAGTACTTC.

The CDR3 DNA reads TGCGCCAGCAGCGAGTATTATACTAGAAACACCGGGGAGCTGTTTTTT. Its translation is CASSEYYTRNTGELFF. V and J are TRBV4-1 and TRBJ2-2; maybe TRBD2 (5 bases). CDR1 MGHRA and CDR2 YSYEKL come from the germline V gene. This CDR3 is 16 amino acids long. V lost 5 bases and J lost 2, with 15 bases in between.

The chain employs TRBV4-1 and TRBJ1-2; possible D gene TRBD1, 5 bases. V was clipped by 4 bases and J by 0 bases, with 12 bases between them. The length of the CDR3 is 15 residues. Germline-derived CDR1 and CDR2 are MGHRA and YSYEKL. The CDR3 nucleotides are TGCGCCAGCAGCCGAACCGAGACAGCTAACTATGGCTACACCTTC. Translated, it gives CASSRTETANYGYTF.

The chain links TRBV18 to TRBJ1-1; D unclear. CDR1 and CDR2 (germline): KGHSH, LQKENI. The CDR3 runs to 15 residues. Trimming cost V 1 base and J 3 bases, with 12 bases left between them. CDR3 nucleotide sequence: TGTGCCAGCTCACCACGGGCGGGCAGGTACACTGAAGCTTTCTTT. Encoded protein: CASSPRAGRYTEAFF.

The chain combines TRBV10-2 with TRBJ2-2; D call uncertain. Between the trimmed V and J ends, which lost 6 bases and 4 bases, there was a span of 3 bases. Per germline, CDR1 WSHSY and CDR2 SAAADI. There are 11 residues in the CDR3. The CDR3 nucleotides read TGCGCCAGCAGGGCCACCGGGGAGCTGTTTTTT. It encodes CASRATGELFF.

The CDR3 reads CASSSPSGTGYYEQYF. CDR3 DNA: TGCGCCAGCAGCTCCCCCTCCGGGACAGGGTACTACGAGCAGTACTTC. The chain joins TRBV5-1 to TRBJ2-7; 9 nucleotides align to TRBD1. The CDR3 is made up of 16 amino acids. Germline-derived CDR1 and CDR2 are SGHRS and YFSETQ. Germline trimming cut 3 bases from V and 3 bases from J; bases unmatched to any gene: 10.

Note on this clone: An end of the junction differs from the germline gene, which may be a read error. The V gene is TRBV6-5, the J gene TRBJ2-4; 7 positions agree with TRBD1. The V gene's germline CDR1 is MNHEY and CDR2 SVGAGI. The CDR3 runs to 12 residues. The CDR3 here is CASSEVGDRENF. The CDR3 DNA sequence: TGTGCCAGCAGTGAAGTGGGGGACAGAGAAAACTTC.

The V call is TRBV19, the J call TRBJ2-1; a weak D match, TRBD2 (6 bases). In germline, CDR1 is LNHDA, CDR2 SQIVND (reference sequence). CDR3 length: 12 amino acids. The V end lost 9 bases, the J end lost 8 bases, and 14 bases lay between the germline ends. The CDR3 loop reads CASGTLADEQFF. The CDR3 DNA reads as TGTGCCAGCGGGACTCTAGCCGATGAGCAGTTCTTC.

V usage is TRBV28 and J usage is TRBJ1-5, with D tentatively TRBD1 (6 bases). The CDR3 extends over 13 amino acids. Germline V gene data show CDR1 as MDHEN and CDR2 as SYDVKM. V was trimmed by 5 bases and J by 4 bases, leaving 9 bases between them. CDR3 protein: CASSDQGNQPQHF. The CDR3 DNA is TGTGCCAGCAGTGACCAGGGGAATCAGCCCCAGCATTTT.

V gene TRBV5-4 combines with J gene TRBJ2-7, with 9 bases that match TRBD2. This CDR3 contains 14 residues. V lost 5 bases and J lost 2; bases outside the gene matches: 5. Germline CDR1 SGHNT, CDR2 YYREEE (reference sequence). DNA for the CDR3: TGTGCCAGCAGTCCTGGCGGGGGGGCCTACGAGCAGTACTTC. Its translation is CASSPGGGAYEQYF. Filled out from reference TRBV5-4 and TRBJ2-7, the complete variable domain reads ETGVTQSPTHLIKTRGQQVTLRCSSQSGHNTVSWYQQALGQGPQFIFQYYREEENGRGNFPPRFSGLQFPNYSSELNVNALELDDSALYLCASSPGGGAYEQYFGPGTRLTVT.

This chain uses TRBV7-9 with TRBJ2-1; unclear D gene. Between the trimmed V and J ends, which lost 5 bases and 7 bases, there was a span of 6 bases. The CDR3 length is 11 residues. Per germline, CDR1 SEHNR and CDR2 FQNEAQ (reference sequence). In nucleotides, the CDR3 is TGTGCCAGCAGCCTTCAGAATGAGCAGTTCTTC. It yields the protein CASSLQNEQFF.

CDR3: CASSRGVSGRDSSYNEQFF. The CDR3 region has the DNA TGTGCCAGCAGCCGTGGTGTGTCGGGAAGGGACTCGTCCTACAATGAGCAGTTCTTC. The chain uses TRBV5-6 and TRBJ2-1, with D tentatively TRBD2 (6 bases). Deletions cut 4 bases from V and 1 base from J, with 24 bases between. Germline V gene data show CDR1 as SGHDT and CDR2 as YYEEEE. This CDR3 comprises 19 residues.